This T cell receptor (beta chain) emerged from a study of T cells in localized non-small cell lung cancer. Study-wide results and caveats: Adjacent lung exhibited a median of 57 among the 100 most abundant tumor clones. Without multi-region sequencing, intratumor heterogeneity could not be excluded. Tumor showed lower T cell clonality than uninvolved adjacent lung, where it was highest.

Profiling relied on immunoSEQ multiplex PCR, and the TCRdb table lists in-frame clones only, not all of them. This table has tens of thousands of clones, 70% to 90% appearing once. V shed 0 bases, J shed 4 bases, and the junction held 9 bases outside the gene matches. Germline V gives CDR1 LGHNA, CDR2 YSLEER. The CDR3 sequence is 17 residues long. As for this clone: Antigen: not known.

Here the sequenced sample was peripheral blood, taken before any cancer treatment. The TCR sequence derives from a woman aged 35 to 70 with stage I lung adenocarcinoma. The chain employs TRBV4-3 and TRBJ1-2; 9 bases map to TRBD1. CDR3 loop: CASSQERDRAGRYGYTF. The DNA for the CDR3 is TGCGCCAGCAGCCAAGAAAGGGACAGGGCCGGGCGCTATGGCTACACCTTC.